What follows describes a single T cell receptor beta chain. The data were taken from a study of tumor and adjacent non-tumor tissue in lung cancer. As for the study in general: Histology: 12 adenocarcinoma, a couple of squamous cell carcinoma, 1 small cell lung cancer. Each sample yielded around 4 million productive TCRbeta reads on average.

Germline CDR1 SGHNT, CDR2 YENEEA. The CDR3 runs to 14 residues. This sample's RNA came from whole unsorted tissue. A modified ARM-PCR protocol with three rounds of nested PCR amplified TCRbeta. Each CDR3 protein gets one entry after TCRdb re-called the multiplex PCR reads with MiXCR. Of about 80,000 distinct CDR3 sequences in the sample, roughly two thirds were seen once. Material: lung tumor tissue. V gene TRBV11-3 combines with J gene TRBJ2-5, with no clear D. The receptor was derived from a woman aged 40 to 50 with non-small cell lung cancer. This CDR3 reads CVSSPFVSWETQYF. The CDR3 coding sequence is TGTGTCAGTAGCCCTTTCGTGAGCTGGGAGACCCAGTACTTC.